The 30 T cell receptor beta chains in this list originate from one sample, sequenced in a study of Graves' ophthalmopathy and Graves' hyperthyroidism. CDR3 regions of TCR beta were amplified from RNA transcripts. HTBI primers were employed in first-round RT-PCR, then a second-round multiplex PCR followed. One entry per CDR3 protein, called by TCRdb with MiXCR from the multiplex PCR reads. Of almost 750,000 distinct CDR3 sequences listed, roughly 40% are singletons. Specimen: peripheral blood. The receptors here all came from an adult man with Graves' ophthalmopathy.

The chain couples TRBV7-2 to TRBJ1-2, with a weak D call TRBD1 (6 bases). The CDR3 has 13 amino acids. Germline V gene sequence: CDR1 SGHTA, CDR2 FQGNSA. V lost 5 bases to trimming and J lost 12 bases, with 19 bases between them. The CDR3 DNA is TGTGCCAGCAGCCCAGGGGTCCACTCTGGAAACACCTTC. Amino acid sequence: CASSPGVHSGNTF.

About this clonotype: A much larger clone is a single base away; this may be a read error. The rearrangement uses TRBV25-1 and TRBJ1-2, with D unresolved. This CDR3 is built from 15 residues. Deletions cut 10 bases from V and 4 bases from J, with 22 bases between. Germline-derived CDR1 and CDR2 are MGHDK and SYGVNS. CDR3 DNA: TGTGCCACCAGCTTGGCCCCTCGGGGTCTCTATGGCTACACCTTC. Protein product: CATSLAPRGLYGYTF.

The CDR3 region is CASRAGTDYGYTF. CDR3 nucleotide sequence: TGTGCCAGCAGGGCCGGGACGGACTATGGCTACACCTTC. The rearrangement links TRBV2 to TRBJ1-2; D might be TRBD1 (5 bases). The CDR3 contains 13 residues. Germline assignment: CDR1 SNHLY and CDR2 FYNNEI. V lost 6 bases and J 3 bases, leaving 11 bases between the germline ends.

The chain is built from TRBV7-2 and TRBJ2-5; D gene ambiguous. There are 16 residues in the CDR3. Germline assignment: CDR1 SGHTA and CDR2 FQGNSA. V was pared by 4 bases and J by 7 bases, with 22 bases between. This CDR3 reads CASSSSGGLHWGTQYF. The CDR3 nucleotides read TGTGCCAGCAGCTCCTCGGGCGGCCTCCACTGGGGGACCCAGTACTTC.

Notes on this clonotype: A much larger clonotype is one base distant, so this may be a read error. The V gene is TRBV2, the J gene TRBJ1-6, with D possibly TRBD1 on 5 matching bases. There are 15 residues in the CDR3. CDR1 and CDR2 from the germline V gene are SNHLY and FYNNEI. V shed 2 bases and J shed 10 bases, with 15 bases lying between them. The CDR3 reads CASSEWQGYISPLHF. Here the CDR3 DNA reads TGTGCCAGCAGTGAATGGCAGGGTTACATCTCACCCCTCCACTTT.

The V gene is TRBV2, the J gene TRBJ2-7, with unresolved D. The DNA end favors TRBJ2-1, so the J call may be wrong. Germline V gene sequence: CDR1 SNHLY, CDR2 FYNNEI. The CDR3 length is 11 residues. The CDR3 sequence is CASSVRNEQFF. CDR3 nucleotide sequence: TGTGCCAGCAGTGTACGGAATGAGCAGTTCTTC.

The J gene is TRBJ2-6, the V gene TRBV24-1, with 8 bases that match TRBD1. With 0 bases clipped from V and 4 bases from J, the junction kept 10 bases outside the gene matches. The CDR3 has 19 amino acids. Germline CDR1 reads KGHDR; CDR2 reads SFDVKD. This chain's CDR3 is CATSDLPGGALTGANVLTF. The CDR3 coding sequence is TGTGCCACCAGTGATTTGCCAGGGGGCGCCTTGACGGGGGCCAACGTCCTGACTTTC.

This clonotype was seen just once. Possible read error: a much larger clone is one base away. The V call is TRBV5-1, the J call TRBJ1-4; D unresolved. CDR1 and CDR2 from the germline V gene are SGHRS and YFSETQ. The CDR3 runs 14 residues. This CDR3 is CASSLGLQNEKLVF. DNA for the CDR3: TGCGCCAGCAGCTTGGGACTTCAGAATGAAAAACTGGTTTTT.

The chain has TRBV19 and TRBJ2-2, with 9 bases fitting TRBD2. The CDR3 consists of 13 residues. Germline V CDR1 and CDR2: LNHDA, SQIVND (reference sequence). V was clipped by 5 bases and J by 8 bases; unmatched bases: 3. This CDR3 is CASSPAGGGELFF. CDR3 bases: TGTGCCAGTAGTCCAGCGGGAGGAGGGGAGCTGTTTTTT.

A word on this clonotype: The junction does not match germline at one end; this may be a read error. The chain is built from TRBV7-3 and TRBJ2-7; TRBD1 or TRBD2 may be the D gene (5 bases each). Germline CDR1 is SGHTA and CDR2 is FQGTGA. The CDR3 totals 15 residues. The CDR3: CASSLQAEVPYEQHF. The DNA for the CDR3 is TGTGCCAGCAGCCTACAGGCGGAGGTTCCCTACGAGCAGCACTTC.

This clonotype was counted many times. The chain uses TRBV2 and TRBJ1-2; possible D gene TRBD1, 5 bases. The CDR3 sequence is 12 residues long. CDR1 is SNHLY, CDR2 FYNNEI, per germline. Trimming left V 6 bases short and J 3 bases short, with 8 bases between. The CDR3 DNA reads as TGTGCCAGCAGGCCCAGGGACTATGGCTACACCTTC. Its translation is CASRPRDYGYTF.

This clonotype was seen many times. J is TRBJ2-7 and V is TRBV20-1; perhaps TRBD2 as D (6 bases). Trimming left V 3 bases short and J 2 bases short, with 14 bases between. The CDR3 extends over 14 amino acids. Per the germline V gene, CDR1 is DFQATT and CDR2 is SNEGSKA (reference sequence). The CDR3 sequence: CSASVAGKTYEQYF. The CDR3 DNA reads as TGCAGTGCTAGTGTGGCGGGGAAGACCTACGAGCAGTACTTC.

This clonotype has just a few counts. The chain links TRBV24-1 to TRBJ2-7; possibly TRBD1 for D (7 bases). CDR1 KGHDR and CDR2 SFDVKD come from the germline V gene. The CDR3 length is 14 residues. Trimming pared 11 bases from V and 1 base from J, leaving 17 bases between. Written as DNA, the CDR3 is TGTGCCAGCAGGGGGGAGTATTCTTCCTACGAGCAGTACTTC. Translating it yields CASRGEYSSYEQYF.

The chain is built from TRBV7-3 and TRBJ2-7; 10 bases agree with TRBD1. CDR1 SGHTA and CDR2 FQGTGA come from the germline V gene. This CDR3 has 16 residues. V was pared by 5 bases and J by 6 bases, with 13 bases of the junction left unmatched. This CDR3 is CASSATGQGVVGEQYF. The CDR3 DNA reads TGTGCCAGCAGCGCTACCGGACAGGGGGTTGTGGGCGAGCAGTACTTC. Supplemented by reference TRBV7-3 and TRBJ2-7, the full variable domain reads GAGVSQTPSNKVTEKGKYVELRCDPISGHTALYWYRQSLGQGPEFLIYFQGTGAADDSGLPNDRFFAVRPEGSVSTLKIQRTERGDSAVYLCASSATGQGVVGEQYFGPGTRLTVT.

This clonotype was seen repeatedly, ten times or more. V is TRBV7-3 and J is TRBJ2-7; 7 bases fit TRBD1. The J segment lost 7 bases and the V segment lost 5 bases, leaving 11 bases of the junction unmatched. Germline V gene sequence: CDR1 SGHTA, CDR2 FQGTGA. The CDR3 sequence is 14 residues long. CDR3 amino acids: CASSPTGISGEQYF. The CDR3 DNA follows: TGTGCCAGCAGCCCGACAGGGATTTCGGGAGAGCAGTACTTC.

This clonotype was counted only a few times. The chain uses TRBV10-2 and TRBJ1-5; D not certain. Germline CDR1 WSHSY, CDR2 SAAADI. Trimming took off 8 bases at V and 0 bases at J, with 11 bases between the two ends. The CDR3 has 14 amino acids. The CDR3: CASFPTFSNQPQHF. CDR3 DNA sequence: TGCGCCAGCTTCCCCACGTTTAGCAATCAGCCCCAGCATTTT.

The rearrangement joins TRBV20-1 to TRBJ1-1, with D tentatively TRBD1 (5 bases). V lost 2 bases and J lost 1, with 14 bases in between. Germline V gene data show CDR1 as DFQATT and CDR2 as SNEGSKA (reference sequence). The length of the CDR3 is 15 residues. The chain's CDR3 is CSARLRDGGNTEAFF. CDR3 sequence (DNA): TGCAGTGCTAGACTTAGGGACGGGGGGAACACTGAAGCTTTCTTT.

The rearrangement uses TRBV25-1 and TRBJ1-1; D ambiguous. This CDR3 region has 15 residues. Germline CDR1 is MGHDK and CDR2 is SYGVNS. V was trimmed by 2 bases and J by 5 bases, leaving 15 bases between them. The CDR3 bases are TGTGCCAGCAGTGAACGGGGAGCCCTGAGTACTGAAGCTTTCTTT. It is translated as CASSERGALSTEAFF.

The sample holds many counts of this clonotype. The V call is TRBV29-1, the J call TRBJ2-7, with D unclear. This CDR3 has 12 residues. Trimming left V 5 bases short and J 2 bases short, with 10 bases between. Germline lookup yields CDR1 SQVTM and CDR2 ANQGSEA. CDR3 in amino acids: CSVTLQAYEQYF. The CDR3 DNA follows: TGCAGCGTTACATTACAAGCCTACGAGCAGTACTTC.

This clonotype has a single count. The CDR3 DNA follows: TGTGCCAGCGATCAGTCGGGGGTTAATTCACCCCTCCACTTT. Its protein is CASDQSGVNSPLHF. The genes are TRBV2 and TRBJ1-6, with D possibly being TRBD1 (5 bases). Per the germline V gene, CDR1 is SNHLY and CDR2 is FYNNEI. The CDR3 is made up of 14 amino acids. Trimming cost V 8 bases and J 6 bases, with 14 bases left between them.

As to this clonotype: This may be a read error: a much more frequent sequence differs by one nucleotide. V usage is TRBV29-1 and J usage is TRBJ2-7; possible D gene TRBD1, 7 bases. V was cut by 7 bases and J by 4 bases, with 17 bases left in between. The CDR3 sequence is 13 residues long. Germline V gene sequence: CDR1 SQVTM, CDR2 ANQGSEA. The CDR3 sequence is CSAARDRVYEQYF. CDR3 sequence (DNA): TGCAGCGCTGCGCGGGACAGAGTTTACGAGCAGTACTTC.

The chain joins TRBV20-1 to TRBJ1-3; D is ambiguous. This CDR3 has 14 residues. Looked up from germline, CDR1 is DFQATT and CDR2 is SNEGSKA (reference sequence). V shed 1 base and J shed 0 bases, with 7 bases lying between them. CDR3 coding DNA: TGCAGTGCTAGAGTGCCGAGCTCTGGAAACACCATATATTTT. This sequence encodes CSARVPSSGNTIYF.

In its sample, this clonotype was seen many times. The chain's CDR3 is CSVGGQTNTEAFF. CDR3 nucleotides: TGCAGTGTAGGAGGACAGACGAACACTGAAGCTTTCTTT. The chain couples TRBV20-1 to TRBJ1-1; D might be TRBD1 (6 bases). The CDR3 runs to 13 residues. Germline lookup yields CDR1 DFQATT and CDR2 SNEGSKA (reference sequence). Trimming took 7 bases from V and 1 from J, leaving 13 bases between them.

This clonotype was picked up a small number of times. V usage is TRBV20-1 and J usage is TRBJ1-4; the D is unclear. Germline lookup yields CDR1 DFQATT and CDR2 SNEGSKA (reference sequence). The CDR3 sequence is 13 residues long. Trimming removed 3 bases at V and 6 bases at J, with 11 bases between. CDR3: CSASFDWDEKLFF. CDR3 bases: TGCAGTGCTAGTTTTGATTGGGATGAAAAACTGTTTTTT.

The sample holds a few counts of this clonotype. This sequence joins TRBV11-2 and TRBJ2-7, with D perhaps TRBD1 or TRBD2 (5 bases each). The CDR3 spans 14 residues. With 1 base removed from V and 6 bases from J, the gap between germline ends came to 13 bases. CDR1 SGHAT and CDR2 FQNNGV come from the germline V gene. The CDR3 DNA reads TGTGCCAGCAGCTTAGTTGGCTCTGGGGGCGAGCAGTACTTC. Its translation is CASSLVGSGGEQYF.

This clonotype was seen just once. The rearrangement uses TRBV7-2 and TRBJ2-5, with 15 positions matching TRBD2. Per germline, CDR1 SGHTA and CDR2 FQGNSA. The CDR3 is made up of 16 amino acids. The V gene end was trimmed by 1 base and the J gene end by 11 bases; junction bases not matched to a gene: 8. The CDR3 bases are TGTGCCAGCAGCTTAGGGACTAGCGGGGGGGGAGACACGCAGTACTTC. Translating gives CASSLGTSGGGDTQYF.

This clonotype was recorded many times. CDR3 protein: CSVAQARFGYTF. CDR3 bases: TGCAGCGTTGCACAGGCTCGCTTTGGCTACACCTTC. The rearrangement uses TRBV29-1 and TRBJ1-2; D might be TRBD1 (5 bases). Trimming stripped 4 bases from V and 7 bases from J, with 13 bases between. Germline V gene lookup returns CDR1 SQVTM and CDR2 ANQGSEA. This CDR3 has 12 residues.

This clonotype was observed many times. The J gene is TRBJ2-7, the V gene TRBV24-1; D is unresolved. This CDR3 comprises 13 residues. V was trimmed by 5 bases and J by 3 bases, leaving 10 bases between them. Germline CDR1 and CDR2: KGHDR and SFDVKD. In DNA, the CDR3 is TGTGCCACCAGTGGGGCGGACCACTACGAGCAGTACTTC. This translates into CATSGADHYEQYF.

The CDR3 region has the DNA TGTGCCATCAGTGACAGAAATGAAAAACTGTTTTTT. Protein sequence: CAISDRNEKLFF. V gene TRBV10-3 combines with J gene TRBJ1-4; D gene uncertain. The CDR3 contains 12 residues. Per germline, CDR1 ENHRY and CDR2 SYGVKD. V dropped 3 bases and J dropped 5 bases, with 4 bases sitting between them.

Remarks on this clonotype: A much bigger clone sits one base away, suggesting this may be a read error. The V gene is TRBV7-9, the J gene TRBJ1-4; 10 bases align to TRBD1. The CDR3 length is 14 residues. Germline V gene lookup returns CDR1 SEHNR and CDR2 FQNEAQ (reference sequence). Germline trimming cut 3 bases from V and 8 bases from J; bases unmatched to any gene: 3. CDR3 in DNA: TGTGCCAGCAGCTTGACAGGGGGCGCGGAAAAACTGTTTTTT. Translated: CASSLTGGAEKLFF.